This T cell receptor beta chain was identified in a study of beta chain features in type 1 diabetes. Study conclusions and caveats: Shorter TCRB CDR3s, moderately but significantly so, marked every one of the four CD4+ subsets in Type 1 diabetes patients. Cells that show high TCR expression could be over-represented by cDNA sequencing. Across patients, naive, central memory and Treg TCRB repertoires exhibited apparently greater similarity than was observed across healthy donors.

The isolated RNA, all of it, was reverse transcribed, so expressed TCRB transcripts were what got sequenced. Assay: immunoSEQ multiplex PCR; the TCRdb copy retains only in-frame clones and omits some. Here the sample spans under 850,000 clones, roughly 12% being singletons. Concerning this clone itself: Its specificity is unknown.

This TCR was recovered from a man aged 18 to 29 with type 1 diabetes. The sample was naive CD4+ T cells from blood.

The CDR3 DNA follows: TGTGCCAGCTCACCCGGGACAGGGGAAGCCGAGCAGTACTTC. This translates into CASSPGTGEAEQYF. The V call is TRBV18, the J call TRBJ2-7; 10 bases match TRBD1. J gave up 6 bases and V 3 bases, and 5 bases lay outside the gene matches. Germline CDR1 reads KGHSH; CDR2 reads LQKENI. CDR3 length: 14 residues.